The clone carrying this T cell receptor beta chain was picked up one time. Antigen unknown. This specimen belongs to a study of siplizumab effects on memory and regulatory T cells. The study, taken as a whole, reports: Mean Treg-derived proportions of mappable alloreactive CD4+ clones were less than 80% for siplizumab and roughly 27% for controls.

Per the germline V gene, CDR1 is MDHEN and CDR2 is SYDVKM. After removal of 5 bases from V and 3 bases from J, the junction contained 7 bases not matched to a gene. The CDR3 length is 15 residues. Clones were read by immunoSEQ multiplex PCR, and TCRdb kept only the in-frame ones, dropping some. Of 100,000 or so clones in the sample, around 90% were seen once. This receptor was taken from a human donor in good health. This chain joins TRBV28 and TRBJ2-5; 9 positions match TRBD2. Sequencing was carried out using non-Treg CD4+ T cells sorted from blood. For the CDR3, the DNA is TGTGCCAGCAGTCCCCCAGCTAGCGGGAAAGAGACCCAGTACTTC. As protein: CASSPPASGKETQYF.